Listed below are T cell receptor beta chains from one sample, sequenced in a study of T cells in Graves' hyperthyroidism and ophthalmopathy. TCRdb re-called the multiplex PCR reads with MiXCR, one entry per CDR3 protein. This repertoire shows about 590,000 distinct CDR3 sequences, 14% found once; its top ten account for around 7%. The sequenced sample was blood. These receptors were taken from a woman aged 18-29 years with Graves' ophthalmopathy. The CDR3 runs from the conserved cysteine through the conserved F or W.

TRBV3-1 | CASSPSNTGELFF
TRBV29-1 | CSVEVGDRFSYEQYF
TRBV27 | CASSLSRFEETQYF
TRBV20-1 | CSARGSSFTYEQYF
TRBV2 | CASSLPGTSGRSGGGRSDTDTQYF
TRBV30 | CAWNRGASTEAFF
TRBV6-5 | CASSYWASANEQFF
TRBV9 | CASSATGTSGHSATYEQYF
TRBV20-1 | CSAEDRKTSYEQYF
TRBV19 | CASSIGYTSYNEQFF
TRBV7-2 | CAGGQGYPNEQFF
TRBV20-1 | CSARMNTEAFF
TRBV5-6 | CASSFGFSGANVLTF
TRBV11-3 | CASSKGALAVSYNEQFF
TRBV7-9 | CASSLPNQPQHF
TRBV28 | CASSLTRTAGGYTF
TRBV20-1 | CSASRRTGPPYEQYF
TRBV20-1 | CSARDPQTGLEAFF
TRBV3-2 | CASSQDHPGQRSPLHF
TRBV4-1 | CASSQDPGQDTQYF
TRBV9 | CASSVSDGQLIYEQYF
TRBV7-3 | CASSKNGGRTYNEQFF
TRBV30 | CAWSVSGFDEQYF
TRBV20-1 | CSTPTGPNEKLFF
TRBV7-9 | CASSYGTSGAFQETQYF